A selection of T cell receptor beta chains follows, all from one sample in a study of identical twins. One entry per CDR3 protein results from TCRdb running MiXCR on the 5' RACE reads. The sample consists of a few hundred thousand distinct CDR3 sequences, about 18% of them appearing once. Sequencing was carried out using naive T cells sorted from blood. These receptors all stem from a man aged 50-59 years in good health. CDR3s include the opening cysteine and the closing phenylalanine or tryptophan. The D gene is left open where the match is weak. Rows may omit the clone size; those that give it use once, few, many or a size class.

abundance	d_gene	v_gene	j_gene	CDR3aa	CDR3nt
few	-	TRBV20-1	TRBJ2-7	CSARDTAAGEQYF	TGCAGTGCTAGAGATACGGCGGCGGGGGAGCAGTACTTC
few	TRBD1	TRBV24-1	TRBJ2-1	CATSPRGPNEQFF	TGTGCCACCAGCCCCAGGGGGCCCAATGAGCAGTTCTTC
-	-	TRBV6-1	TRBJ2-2	CASSSHRSGELFF	TGTGCCAGCAGTAGCCACAGGTCCGGGGAGCTGTTTTTT
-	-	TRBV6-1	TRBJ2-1	CASRGLKTGFGEQFF	TGTGCCAGCCGGGGCCTAAAAACGGGATTCGGTGAGCAGTTCTTC
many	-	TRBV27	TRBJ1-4	CASNHSGVDEKLFF	TGTGCCAGCAACCACTCAGGCGTGGATGAAAAACTGTTTTTT
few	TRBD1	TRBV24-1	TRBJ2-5	CATSAGQGTYQETQYF	TGTGCCACTTCTGCGGGACAGGGGACTTACCAAGAGACCCAGTACTTC
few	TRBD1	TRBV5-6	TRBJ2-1	CASSMDRGREQFF	TGTGCCAGCAGCATGGACAGGGGCAGAGAGCAGTTCTTC
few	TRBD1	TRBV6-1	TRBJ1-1	CASTGRDRAYTEAFF	TGTGCCAGTACCGGCCGGGACAGGGCTTACACTGAAGCTTTCTTT
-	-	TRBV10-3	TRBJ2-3	CASTKGSLVDTQYF	TGTGCCAGCACCAAAGGGTCCCTTGTCGATACGCAGTATTTT
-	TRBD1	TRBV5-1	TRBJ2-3	CASSWGDRETDTQYF	TGCGCCAGCAGCTGGGGGGACAGGGAAACAGATACGCAGTATTTT
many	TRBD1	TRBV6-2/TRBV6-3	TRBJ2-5	CASSVPRTGDQETQYF	TGTGCCAGCAGTGTGCCCCGGACAGGGGACCAAGAGACCCAGTACTTC
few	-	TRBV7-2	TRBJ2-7	CASSRPRDNSYEQYF	TGTGCCAGCAGCCGACCCCGGGACAACTCCTACGAGCAGTACTTC
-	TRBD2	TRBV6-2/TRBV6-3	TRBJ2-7	CASEKRTSGFSYEQYF	TGTGCCAGCGAAAAACGGACTAGCGGGTTTTCCTACGAGCAGTACTTC
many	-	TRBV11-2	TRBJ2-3	CASSFSSWTLTDTQYF	TGTGCCAGCAGCTTTTCGTCTTGGACTCTCACAGATACGCAGTATTTT
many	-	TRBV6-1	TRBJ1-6	CASSPNVHSPLHF	TGTGCCAGCAGTCCAAACGTTCATTCACCCCTCCACTTT
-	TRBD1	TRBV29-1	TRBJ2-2	CSVPGQGALGELFF	TGCAGCGTCCCGGGACAGGGGGCGCTCGGGGAGCTGTTTTTT
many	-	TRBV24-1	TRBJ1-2	CATSDYRHAYGYTF	TGTGCCACCAGTGATTATAGACACGCCTATGGCTACACCTTC
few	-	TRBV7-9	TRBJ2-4	CASSGDFGGDAKNIQYF	TGTGCCAGCAGCGGGGACTTTGGAGGGGACGCCAAAAACATTCAGTACTTC
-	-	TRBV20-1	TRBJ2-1	CSARAGEPYNEQFF	TGCAGTGCTAGAGCCGGGGAGCCGTACAATGAGCAGTTCTTC
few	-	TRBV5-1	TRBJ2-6	CASSLDPSGANVLTF	TGCGCCAGCAGCTTGGACCCATCTGGGGCCAACGTCCTGACTTTC
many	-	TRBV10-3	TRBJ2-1	CAISRTSNGYNEQFF	TGTGCCATCAGCCGGACTTCGAACGGTTACAATGAGCAGTTCTTC
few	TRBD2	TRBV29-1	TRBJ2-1	CSVAGGGSYNEQFF	TGCAGCGTCGCGGGGGGGGGGTCCTACAATGAGCAGTTCTTC
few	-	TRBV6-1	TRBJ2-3	CASNFGTASRDTQYF	TGTGCCAGCAACTTCGGGACCGCAAGCCGGGATACGCAGTATTTT
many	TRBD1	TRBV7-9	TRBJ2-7	CASSLDRDDYEQYF	TGTGCCAGCAGCCTTGACAGGGACGATTACGAGCAGTACTTC
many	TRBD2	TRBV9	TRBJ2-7	CASSTGLAGGHRSYEQYF	TGTGCCAGCAGCACTGGACTAGCGGGGGGGCATCGCTCCTACGAGCAGTACTTC
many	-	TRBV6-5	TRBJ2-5	CASSYVGLETQYF	TGTGCCAGCAGTTACGTCGGGTTGGAGACCCAGTACTTC
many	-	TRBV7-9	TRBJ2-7	CASSASTVYEQYF	TGTGCCAGCAGCGCTTCGACCGTCTACGAGCAGTACTTC
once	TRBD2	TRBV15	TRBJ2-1	CATSRGLTSGSSYNEQFF	TGTGCCACCAGCAGAGGGTTAACTAGCGGGAGCTCCTACAATGAGCAGTTCTTC
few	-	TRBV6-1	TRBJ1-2	CASSETGPRALGYTF	TGTGCCAGCAGTGAAACCGGGCCCCGAGCCCTTGGCTACACCTTC
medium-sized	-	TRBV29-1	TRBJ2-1	CSVVRGQPNEQFF	TGCAGCGTTGTAAGGGGTCAGCCCAATGAGCAGTTCTTC
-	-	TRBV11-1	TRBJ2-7	CASSQGYQGEQYF	TGTGCCAGCAGCCAGGGATATCAGGGCGAGCAGTACTTC
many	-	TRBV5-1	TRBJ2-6	CASSSTAGSGANVLTF	TGCGCCAGCAGCAGTACGGCAGGGTCTGGGGCCAACGTCCTGACTTTC
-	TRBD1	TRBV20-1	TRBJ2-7	CSAASVLQGPANEQYF	TGCAGTGCTGCGAGCGTTTTACAGGGGCCAGCCAACGAGCAGTACTTC
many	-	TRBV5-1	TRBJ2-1	CASSLGLSIVFYNEQFF	TGCGCCAGCAGCTTGGGGCTCTCTATTGTGTTCTACAATGAGCAGTTCTTC
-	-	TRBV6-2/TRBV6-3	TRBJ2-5	CASSYPQMGETQYF	TGTGCCAGCAGTTACCCCCAAATGGGGGAGACCCAGTACTTC
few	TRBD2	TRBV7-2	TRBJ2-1	CASSFRTSSISQDEQFF	TGTGCCAGCAGCTTTCGGACTAGTTCTATTAGTCAGGATGAGCAGTTCTTC
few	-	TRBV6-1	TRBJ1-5	CASGVQGNSNQPQHF	TGTGCCAGCGGGGTACAGGGAAATAGCAATCAGCCCCAGCATTTT
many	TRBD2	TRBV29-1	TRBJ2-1	CSGGLAGPNEQFF	TGCAGCGGTGGACTAGCGGGTCCGAATGAGCAGTTCTTC
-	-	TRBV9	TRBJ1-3	CASSLTKESTGNTIYF	TGTGCCAGCAGCCTAACCAAGGAGTCTACAGGAAACACCATATATTTT
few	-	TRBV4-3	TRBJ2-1	CASSQDLATYNEQFF	TGCGCCAGCAGCCAAGACCTAGCTACCTACAATGAGCAGTTCTTC
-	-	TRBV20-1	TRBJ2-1	CSARHAGLLNNEQFF	TGCAGTGCTAGACATGCGGGCCTTTTGAACAATGAGCAGTTCTTC
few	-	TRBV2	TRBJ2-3	CASTPEGRSTQYF	TGTGCCAGCACGCCCGAGGGGAGGTCGACGCAGTATTTT
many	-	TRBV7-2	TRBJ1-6	CASSLAWAGSYNSPLHF	TGTGCCAGCAGCTTAGCGTGGGCCGGCTCCTATAATTCACCCCTCCACTTT
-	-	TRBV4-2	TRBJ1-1	CASSQTVGFDTEAFF	TGTGCCAGCAGCCAAACTGTGGGATTTGACACTGAAGCTTTCTTT
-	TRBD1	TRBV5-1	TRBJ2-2	CASSPDGQGYTGELFF	TGCGCCAGCAGCCCGGATGGACAGGGGTACACCGGGGAGCTGTTTTTT
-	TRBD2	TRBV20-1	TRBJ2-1	CSASGGRLYNEQFF	TGCAGTGCTAGTGGCGGGAGGCTGTACAATGAGCAGTTCTTC
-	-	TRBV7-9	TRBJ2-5	CASSLTSYPQETQYF	TGTGCCAGCAGCTTGACTTCCTACCCGCAAGAGACCCAGTACTTC
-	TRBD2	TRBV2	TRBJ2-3	CASSPLAGADTQYF	TGTGCCAGCAGTCCCCTAGCGGGAGCAGATACGCAGTATTTT
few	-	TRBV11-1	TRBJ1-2	CASSSPPQGIRQLTNYGYTF	TGTGCCAGCAGCTCCCCACCTCAGGGGATCCGGCAGCTAACTAACTATGGCTACACCTTC
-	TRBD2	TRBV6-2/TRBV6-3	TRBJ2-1	CASRAGVDGFF	TGTGCCAGCCGAGCGGGAGTCGACGGGTTCTTC
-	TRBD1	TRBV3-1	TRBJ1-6	CASSHPRADRGNSPLHF	TGTGCCAGCAGCCACCCCAGGGCGGACAGGGGTAATTCACCCCTCCACTTT
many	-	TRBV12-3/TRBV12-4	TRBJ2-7	CASSFAGGNEQYF	TGTGCCAGCAGTTTCGCAGGGGGGAACGAGCAGTACTTC
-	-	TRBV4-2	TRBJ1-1	CASSQANTEAFF	TGTGCCAGCAGCCAGGCCAACACTGAAGCTTTCTTT
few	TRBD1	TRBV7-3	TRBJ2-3	CASSPGGEVDTQYF	TGTGCCAGCAGCCCAGGGGGCGAGGTTGATACGCAGTATTTT
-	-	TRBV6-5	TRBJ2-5	CASSSDPRPGSLTQYF	TGTGCCAGCAGTTCCGATCCGAGGCCAGGGAGTTTAACCCAGTACTTC
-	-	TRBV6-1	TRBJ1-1	CASSRQWTDKNTEAFF	TGTGCCAGCAGTCGCCAATGGACAGACAAGAACACTGAAGCTTTCTTT
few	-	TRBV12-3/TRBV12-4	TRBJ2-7	CASSFTPAYEQYF	TGTGCCAGCAGTTTTACACCTGCCTACGAGCAGTACTTC
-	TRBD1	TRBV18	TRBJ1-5	CASSGTGSSNQPQHF	TGTGCCAGCTCGGGGACAGGGTCGAGCAATCAGCCCCAGCATTTT
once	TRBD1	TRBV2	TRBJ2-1	CASSALRGQAGRSSKQFF	TGTGCCAGCAGTGCGCTCAGGGGGCAGGCCGGACGGTCGTCTAAGCAGTTCTTC